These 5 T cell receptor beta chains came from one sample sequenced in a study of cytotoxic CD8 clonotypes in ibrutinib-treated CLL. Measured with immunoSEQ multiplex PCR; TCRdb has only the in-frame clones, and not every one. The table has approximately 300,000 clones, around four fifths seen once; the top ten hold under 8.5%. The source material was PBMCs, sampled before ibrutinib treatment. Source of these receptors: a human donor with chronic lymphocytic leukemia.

CDR3 in DNA: TGTGCCAGCTCACCACCGACAACTAGTAGCGATGAGCAGTTCTTC. Translating gives CASSPPTTSSDEQFF. V is TRBV18 and J is TRBJ2-1; tentative D call: TRBD2 (5 bases). Deletions cut 0 bases from V and 8 bases from J, with 14 bases between. Germline CDR1 is KGHSH and CDR2 is LQKENI. The CDR3 is made up of 15 amino acids.

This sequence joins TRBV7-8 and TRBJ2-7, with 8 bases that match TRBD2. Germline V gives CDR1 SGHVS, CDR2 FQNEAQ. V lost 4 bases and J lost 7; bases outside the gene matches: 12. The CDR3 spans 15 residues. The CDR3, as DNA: TGTGCCAGCAGCTCTCCTCCGGGAGGGCCGTGGGAGCAGTACTTC. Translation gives CASSSPPGGPWEQYF.

The CDR3 sequence: CASSHPRREQYF. In nucleotides, the CDR3 is TGCGCCAGCAGCCACCCTAGGCGCGAGCAGTACTTC. The genes are TRBV4-1 and TRBJ2-7; D remains unclear. Trimming stripped 3 bases from V and 6 bases from J, with 9 bases between. Germline-derived CDR1 and CDR2 are MGHRA and YSYEKL. CDR3 length: 12 residues.

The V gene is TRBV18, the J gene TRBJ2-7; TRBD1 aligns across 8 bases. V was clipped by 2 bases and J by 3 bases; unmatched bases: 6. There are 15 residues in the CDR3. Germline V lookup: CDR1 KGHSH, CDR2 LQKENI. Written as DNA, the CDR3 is TGTGCCAGCTCACCAGACGTACAGGGGGTCTACGAGCAGTACTTC. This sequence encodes CASSPDVQGVYEQYF.

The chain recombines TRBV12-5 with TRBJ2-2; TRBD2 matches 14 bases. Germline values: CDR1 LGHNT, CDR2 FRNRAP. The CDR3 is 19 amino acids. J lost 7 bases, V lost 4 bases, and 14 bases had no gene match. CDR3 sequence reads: CASGYFTLGLAGELGELFF. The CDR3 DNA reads TGTGCTAGTGGTTATTTTACCCTGGGACTAGCGGGAGAGCTCGGGGAGCTGTTTTTT.